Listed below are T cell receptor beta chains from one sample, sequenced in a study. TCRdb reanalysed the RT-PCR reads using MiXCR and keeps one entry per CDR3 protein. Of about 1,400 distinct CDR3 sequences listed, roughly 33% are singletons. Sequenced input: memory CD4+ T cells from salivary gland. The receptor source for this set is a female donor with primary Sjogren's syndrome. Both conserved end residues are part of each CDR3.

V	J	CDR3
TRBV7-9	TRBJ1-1	CASSLDTGTKNTEAFF
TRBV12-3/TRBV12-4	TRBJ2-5	CASSSTSGGAIVETQYF
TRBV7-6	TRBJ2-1	CASSFWSGGANEQFF
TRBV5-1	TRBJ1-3	CASSLTGQRSSGNTIYF
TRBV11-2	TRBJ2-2	CASSSYRGTGELFF
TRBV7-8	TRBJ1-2	CASSLGDRPDYTF
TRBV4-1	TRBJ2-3	CASSQDPGQEGDTQYF
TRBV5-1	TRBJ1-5	CASSPQGLNQPQHF
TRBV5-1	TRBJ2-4	CASSLPGENIQYF
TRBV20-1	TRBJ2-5	CSASLSYYRGTQYF
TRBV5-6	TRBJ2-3	CASSGVAGVTDTQYF
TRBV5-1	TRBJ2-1	CASRTGGTDTQFF
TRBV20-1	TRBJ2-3	CSARAPRGGRTDTQYF
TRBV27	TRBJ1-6	CASSLAQGLYNSPLHF
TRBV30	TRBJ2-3	CAWSVQAGADTQYF